These T cell receptor beta chains were read from a single sample in a study of cytomegalovirus exposure and HLA in healthy donors. Method: immunoSEQ multiplex PCR; TCRdb's copy keeps in-frame clones and lacks some. The sample contains more than 55,000 clones, about 73% of which appear only once. Sequenced material: PBMCs. The receptors originated from a woman in her fifties or sixties in good health and CMV-seropositive. Each CDR3 is given with its conserved first and last residue.

j_gene | v_gene | CDR3aa
TRBJ1-2 | TRBV5-1 | CASSLSGYGYTF
TRBJ2-3 | TRBV2 | CASSGGLLTGGRTTDTQYF
TRBJ2-2 | TRBV10-1 | CASSREEVGELFF
TRBJ1-4 | TRBV6-5 | CASSYTPGFEKLFF
TRBJ2-3 | TRBV5-1 | CASRVQRATDTQYF
TRBJ1-5 | TRBV30 | CAWSVRRGFYQPQHF
TRBJ1-3 | TRBV6-5 | CASTLTGGSGNTIYF
TRBJ2-7 | TRBV5-1 | CASSDPGGSEQYF
TRBJ2-1 | TRBV29-1 | CSVNPSGVYNEQFF
TRBJ1-1 | TRBV29-1 | CSVEVTGMDTEAFF
TRBJ1-1 | TRBV6-5 | CASSVTVRDTEAFF
TRBJ1-5 | TRBV9 | CASSVGQGGNQPQHF
TRBJ2-3 | TRBV5-1 | CASSLGQGVDTQYF
TRBJ1-5 | TRBV12-5 | CASGTGQGNQPQHF
TRBJ2-7 | TRBV30 | CAWRREAHEQYF
TRBJ2-1 | TRBV6-4 | CASSASGVVYNEQFF
TRBJ1-5 | TRBV2 | CASSWGGNQPQHF
TRBJ2-7 | TRBV5-4 | CASGTSGPYEQYF
TRBJ2-7 | TRBV5-5 | CASSLRTGGGQEEQYF
TRBJ1-4 | TRBV5-1 | CASSLDRGEREKLFF
TRBJ1-4 | TRBV5-1 | CASSLSRTNEKLFF
TRBJ1-1 | TRBV7-2 | CASSLAVGGYTEAFF
TRBJ1-5 | TRBV6-1 | CASHDRVVHQPQHF
TRBJ1-6 | TRBV19 | CASSMWFSQGSPLHF
TRBJ1-3 | TRBV5-1 | CASRRDRGPGNTIYF
TRBJ2-7 | TRBV30 | CAWSVPGSTSGEQYF
TRBJ1-1 | TRBV25-1 | CASSDRRQGLNTEAFF
TRBJ1-2 | TRBV2 | CASSRANGLGGYTF
TRBJ1-5 | TRBV2 | CASRPGQGMFQPQHF
TRBJ1-2 | TRBV27 | CASSRGSNYGYTF
TRBJ2-5 | TRBV9 | CASSVAVAGGETQYF
TRBJ1-4 | TRBV5-6 | CASSSDRGRPNEKLFF
TRBJ1-4 | TRBV6-1 | CASRSSNEKLFF
TRBJ2-5 | TRBV21-1 | CAITRVVETQYF
TRBJ2-1 | TRBV7-8 | CASSLLTSGYNEQFF
TRBJ1-1 | TRBV6-5 | CASRTSVTGNTEAFF
TRBJ2-2 | TRBV7-6 | CASGGGNTGELFF
TRBJ1-6 | TRBV4-1 | CASSQDRSGWVSPLHF
TRBJ1-2 | TRBV18 | CASSLSDQGGRYGYTF
TRBJ1-1 | TRBV13 | CASSLILGVGLNTEAFF
TRBJ1-2 | TRBV6-6 | CASSTTGLANYGYTF
TRBJ2-1 | TRBV30 | CAWSLNRDSGRFF
TRBJ1-1 | TRBV12-5 | CASGLAASNQKNTEAFF
TRBJ2-5 | TRBV2 | CASSDLSADQETQYF
TRBJ2-2 | TRBV2 | CASKERGVNTGELFF
TRBJ2-7 | TRBV5-8 | CASRRQGGSYEQYF
TRBJ2-2 | TRBV25-1 | CASSEWEITGELFF
TRBJ1-3 | TRBV18 | CASSPEGAGNTIYF
TRBJ2-7 | TRBV5-5 | CASSTRTGGTYEQYF
TRBJ2-5 | TRBV5-6 | CASSAGLAHEYF
TRBJ2-7 | TRBV5-5 | CASRPDRGPYEQYF
TRBJ2-3 | TRBV14 | CASSPHDRGFGTDTQYF
TRBJ1-1 | TRBV29-1 | CSVSQGGAEAFF
TRBJ1-1 | TRBV11-2 | CASSFSRRGTEAFF
TRBJ1-1 | TRBV4-1 | CASSQDTAGIYTEAFF